This record covers a single T cell receptor beta chain. Produced via immunoSEQ multiplex PCR; TCRdb's table is partial and in-frame only. Of under 150,000 clones listed, roughly 85% were seen once; the top ten hold less than 3%. This CDR3 region has 13 residues. V was cut by 0 bases and J by 6 bases, with 10 bases left in between. Germline V gene sequence: CDR1 SGHRS, CDR2 YFSETQ. The sample belongs to a study of blood T cell repertoires in COVID-19. The J gene is TRBJ2-7, the V gene TRBV5-1; a possible D gene is TRBD2 (5 bases). Sequences were obtained from PBMCs or T cells enriched from blood (not recorded which). This TCR was sampled from a woman between 50 and 59 years old who had recovered from COVID-19. CDR3 in DNA: TGCGCCAGCAGCTTGGCTAGCCCTAGCGAGCAGTACTTC. This encodes CASSLASPSEQYF. The entire variable domain, with the rest obtained from reference TRBV5-1 and TRBJ2-7, is as follows: KAGVTQTPRYLIKTRGQQVTLSCSPISGHRSVSWYQQTPGQGLQFLFEYFSETQRNKGNFPGRFSGRQFSNSRSEMNVSTLELGDSALYLCASSLASPSEQYFGPGTRLTVT.